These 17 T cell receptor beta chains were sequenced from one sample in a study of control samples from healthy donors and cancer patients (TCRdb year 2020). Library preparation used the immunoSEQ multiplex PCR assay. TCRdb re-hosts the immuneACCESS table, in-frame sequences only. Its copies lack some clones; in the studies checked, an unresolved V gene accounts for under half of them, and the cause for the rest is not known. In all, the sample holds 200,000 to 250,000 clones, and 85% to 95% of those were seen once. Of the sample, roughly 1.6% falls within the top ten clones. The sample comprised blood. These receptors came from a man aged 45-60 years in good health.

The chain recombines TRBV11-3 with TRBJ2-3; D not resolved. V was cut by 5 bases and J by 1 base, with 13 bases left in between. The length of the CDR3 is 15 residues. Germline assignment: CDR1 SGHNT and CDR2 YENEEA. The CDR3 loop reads CASSPGTKGTDTQYF. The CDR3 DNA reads TGTGCCAGCAGCCCTGGAACTAAAGGCACAGATACGCAGTATTTT.

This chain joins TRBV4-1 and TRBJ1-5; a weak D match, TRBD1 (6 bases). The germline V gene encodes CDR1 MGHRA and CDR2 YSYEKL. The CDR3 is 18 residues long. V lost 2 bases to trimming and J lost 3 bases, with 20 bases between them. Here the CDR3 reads CASSQTPGEGRVNQPQHF. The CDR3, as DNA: TGCGCCAGCAGCCAAACCCCAGGGGAGGGAAGGGTCAATCAGCCCCAGCATTTT.

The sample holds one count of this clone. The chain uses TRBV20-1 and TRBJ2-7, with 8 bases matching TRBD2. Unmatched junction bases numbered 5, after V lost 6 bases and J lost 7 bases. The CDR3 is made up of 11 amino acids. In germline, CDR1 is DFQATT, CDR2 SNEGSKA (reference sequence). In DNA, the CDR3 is TGCAGTGCCGGGGGGGCAGATGAGCAGTACTTC. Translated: CSAGGADEQYF.

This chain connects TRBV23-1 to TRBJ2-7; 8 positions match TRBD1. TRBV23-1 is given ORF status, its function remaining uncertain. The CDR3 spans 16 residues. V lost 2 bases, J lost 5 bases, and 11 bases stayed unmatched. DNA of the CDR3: TGCGCCAGCAGTCAACCGGGCCGGGACAGGACCCACGAGCAGTACTTC. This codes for CASSQPGRDRTHEQYF.

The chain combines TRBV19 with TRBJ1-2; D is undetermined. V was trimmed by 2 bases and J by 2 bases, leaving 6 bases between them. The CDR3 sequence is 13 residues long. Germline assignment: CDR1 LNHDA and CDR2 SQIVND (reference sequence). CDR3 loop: CASSITGNYGYTF. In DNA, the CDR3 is TGTGCCAGTAGTATAACGGGGAACTATGGCTACACCTTC.

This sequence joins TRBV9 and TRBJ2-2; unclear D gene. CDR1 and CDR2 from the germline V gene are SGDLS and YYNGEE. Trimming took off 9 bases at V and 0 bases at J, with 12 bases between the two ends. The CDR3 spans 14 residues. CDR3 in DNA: TGTGCCACTACGGACCAACCGAACACCGGGGAGCTGTTTTTT. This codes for CATTDQPNTGELFF.

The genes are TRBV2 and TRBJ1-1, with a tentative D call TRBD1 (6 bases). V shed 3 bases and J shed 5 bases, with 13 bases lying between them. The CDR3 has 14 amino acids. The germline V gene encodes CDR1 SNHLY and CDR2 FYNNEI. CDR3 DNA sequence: TGTGCCAGCAGTGAGCTACAGGGTGAGACTGAAGCTTTCTTT. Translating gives CASSELQGETEAFF.

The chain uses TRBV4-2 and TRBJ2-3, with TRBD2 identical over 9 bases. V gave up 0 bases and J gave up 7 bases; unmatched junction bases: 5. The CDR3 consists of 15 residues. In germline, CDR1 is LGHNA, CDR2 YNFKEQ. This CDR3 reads CASSQDLAGRNTQYF. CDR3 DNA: TGTGCCAGCAGCCAAGACCTAGCGGGGAGGAATACGCAGTATTTT.

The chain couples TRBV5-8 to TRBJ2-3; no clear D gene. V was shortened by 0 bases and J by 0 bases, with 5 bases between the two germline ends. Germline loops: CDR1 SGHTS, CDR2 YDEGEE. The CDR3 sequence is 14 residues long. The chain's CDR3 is CASSLVTSTDTQYF. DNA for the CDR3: TGTGCCAGCAGCTTGGTCACTAGCACAGATACGCAGTATTTT. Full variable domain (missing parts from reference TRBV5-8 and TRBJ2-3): EAGVTQSPTHLIKTRGQQATLRCSPISGHTSVYWYQQALGLGLQFLLWYDEGEERNRGNFPPRFSGRQFPNYSSELNVNALELEDSALYLCASSLVTSTDTQYFGPGTRLTVL.

CDR3 nucleotide sequence: TGTGCCAGCAGCCCTGGAGGGGCCTCCTACGAGCAGTACGTC. Translated: CASSPGGASYEQYV. This chain links TRBV5-5 with TRBJ2-7; TRBD2 might be the D (6 bases). The germline CDR1 and CDR2 sequences are SGHKS and YYEKEE (reference sequence). The CDR3 has 14 residues. The V and J ends lost 4 bases and 0 bases respectively, with 11 bases between them.

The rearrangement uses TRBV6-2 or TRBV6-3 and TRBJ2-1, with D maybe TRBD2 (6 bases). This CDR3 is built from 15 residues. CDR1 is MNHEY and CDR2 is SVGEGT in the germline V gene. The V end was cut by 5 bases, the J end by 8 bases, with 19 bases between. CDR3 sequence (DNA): TGTGCCAGCAGTCTCCCTTTCTTTGGGGACTATGAGCAGTTCTTC. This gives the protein CASSLPFFGDYEQFF.

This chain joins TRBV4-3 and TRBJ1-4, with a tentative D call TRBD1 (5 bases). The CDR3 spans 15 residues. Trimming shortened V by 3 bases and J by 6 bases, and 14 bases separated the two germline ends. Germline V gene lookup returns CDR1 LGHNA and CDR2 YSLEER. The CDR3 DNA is TGCGCCAGCAGCCAGTTGGGGGGGTCCCATGAAAAACTGTTTTTT. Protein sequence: CASSQLGGSHEKLFF.

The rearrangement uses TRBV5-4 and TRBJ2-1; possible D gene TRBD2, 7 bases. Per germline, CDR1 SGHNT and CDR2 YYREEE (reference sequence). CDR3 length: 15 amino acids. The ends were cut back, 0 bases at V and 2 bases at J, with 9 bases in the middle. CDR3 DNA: TGTGCCAGCAGCTTGGTCGGGGGGCCCTACAATGAGCAGTTCTTC. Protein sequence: CASSLVGGPYNEQFF.

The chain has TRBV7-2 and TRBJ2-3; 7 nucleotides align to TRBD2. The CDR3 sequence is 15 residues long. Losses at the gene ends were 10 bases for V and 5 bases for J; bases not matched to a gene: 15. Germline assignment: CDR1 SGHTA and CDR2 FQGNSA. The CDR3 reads CANARLGGEGDTQYF. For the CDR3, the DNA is TGTGCCAACGCCCGACTAGGTGGGGAGGGAGATACGCAGTATTTT.

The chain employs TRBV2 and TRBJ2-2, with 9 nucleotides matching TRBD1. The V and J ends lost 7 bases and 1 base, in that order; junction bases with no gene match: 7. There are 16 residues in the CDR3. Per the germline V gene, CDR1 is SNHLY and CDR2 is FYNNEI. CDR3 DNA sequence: TGTGCCAGCATCCTGGACAGGGGAGGGAACACCGGGGAGCTGTTTTTT. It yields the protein CASILDRGGNTGELFF.

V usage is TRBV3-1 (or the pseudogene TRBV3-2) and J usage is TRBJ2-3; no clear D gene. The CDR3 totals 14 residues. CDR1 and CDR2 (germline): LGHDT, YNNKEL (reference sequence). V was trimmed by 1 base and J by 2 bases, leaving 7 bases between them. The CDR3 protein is CASSQAPDTDTQYF. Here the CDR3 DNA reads TGTGCCAGCAGCCAAGCGCCCGACACAGATACGCAGTATTTT.

Here the CDR3 reads CAWSVQGSEQYF. In nucleotides, the CDR3 is TGTGCCTGGAGTGTACAGGGGAGCGAGCAGTACTTC. The chain joins TRBV30 to TRBJ2-7, with 7 bases fitting TRBD1. CDR1 is GTSNPN and CDR2 is SVGIG in the germline V gene (reference sequence). There are 12 residues in the CDR3. J lost 6 bases, V lost 0 bases, and 2 bases had no gene match.